This T cell receptor (beta chain) was documented in a study of shared clonotypes between healthy human individuals. Study results and limitations: Compared with memory subsets, naive subsets generally had larger estimated richness. When naive CD4 clonotypes were compared across a few donors, approximately 5% were shared.

About this clone: What it recognizes is unknown.

Libraries were prepared by immunoSEQ multiplex PCR; TCRdb keeps only in-frame clonotypes and omits some of them. The sample contains 950,000 to 1,300,000 clones, around 74% of which appear only once. CDR3 length equals 16 residues. Between the trimmed V and J ends, which lost 5 bases and 7 bases, there was a span of 23 bases. Germline CDR1 MNHNY, CDR2 SVGAGI (reference sequence). The sequence was obtained from a man between 18 and 35 years old in good health. The chain links TRBV6-6 to TRBJ1-1, with D perhaps matching TRBD1 (5 bases). The sample comprised memory CD4+ T cells sorted from blood. Subset of the sample: CD45RA-negative fraction. The CDR3 is CASSLRLIGGWGEAFF. CDR3 DNA: TGTGCCAGCAGTCTCCGCTTGATTGGGGGTTGGGGTGAAGCTTTCTTT.